These 6 T cell receptor beta chains originate from one sample sequenced in a study of beta chain features in type 1 diabetes. The investigators reverse transcribed all of the isolated RNA, so they sequenced expressed TCRB transcripts. The table came from immunoSEQ multiplex PCR; TCRdb's copy has only in-frame clones and leaves some out. Here the sample spans about 350,000 clones, around 20% being singletons. The sequenced sample was naive CD4+ T cells from blood. These TCRs come from a woman aged 18 to 35 in good health.

The sample holds a few counts of this clone. The chain employs TRBV9 and TRBJ2-1; TRBD2 agrees at 7 bases. This CDR3 contains 15 residues. The ends lost 0 bases at V and 5 bases at J; junction bases unmatched: 5. Germline CDR1 reads SGDLS; CDR2 reads YYNGEE. DNA of the CDR3: TGTGCCAGCAGCGTAGCTCCCGCGGGGGACAATGAGCAGTTCTTC. Amino acid sequence: CASSVAPAGDNEQFF.

The chain links TRBV2 to TRBJ1-1; TRBD1 aligns across 8 bases. This CDR3 contains 14 residues. Trimming removed 9 bases from V and 5 bases from J; junction bases left unmatched: 11. Germline CDR1 and CDR2: SNHLY and FYNNEI. The DNA for the CDR3 is TGTGCCAGTACTAGACAGGGGAGGGGTACTGAAGCTTTCTTT. As protein: CASTRQGRGTEAFF.

This chain links TRBV27 with TRBJ2-3; D might be TRBD1 (6 bases). V dropped 6 bases and J dropped 6 bases, with 13 bases sitting between them. Germline lookup yields CDR1 MNHEY and CDR2 SMNVEV (reference sequence). There are 13 residues in the CDR3. The CDR3, as DNA: TGTGCCAGCAGATCCACAGGGTTGGATACGCAGTATTTT. Translating it yields CASRSTGLDTQYF.

The V and J genes are TRBV7-9 and TRBJ2-7; D is perhaps TRBD1 (5 bases). The CDR3 is 16 residues long. Germline CDR1 SEHNR, CDR2 FQNEAQ (reference sequence). The ends were cut back, 1 base at V and 2 bases at J, with 15 bases in the middle. Here the CDR3 reads CASSLGGAGLTYEQYF. In nucleotides, the CDR3 is TGTGCCAGCAGCTTAGGTGGGGCAGGGCTGACCTACGAGCAGTACTTC. The whole variable domain, filled in from reference TRBV7-9 and TRBJ2-7, reads DTGVSQNPRHKITKRGQNVTFRCDPISEHNRLYWYRQTLGQGPEFLTYFQNEAQLEKSRLLSDRFSAERPKGSFSTLEIQRTEQGDSAMYLCASSLGGAGLTYEQYFGPGTRLTVT.

V usage is TRBV7-9 and J usage is TRBJ2-1; D is possibly TRBD2 (5 bases). The germline V gene encodes CDR1 SEHNR and CDR2 FQNEAQ (reference sequence). CDR3 size: 15 residues. The V end lost 5 bases, the J end lost 5 bases, and 16 bases lay between the germline ends. CDR3 in DNA: TGTGCCAGCAGCGCTGGGTCGGGGTTGAACAATGAGCAGTTCTTC. Translating it yields CASSAGSGLNNEQFF.

The rearrangement uses TRBV2 and TRBJ1-2; maybe TRBD1 (6 bases). The CDR3 spans 14 residues. The V end lost 4 bases, the J end lost 7 bases, and 16 bases lay between the germline ends. CDR1 SNHLY and CDR2 FYNNEI come from the germline V gene. This CDR3 is CASSGIYRALGYTF. The CDR3 DNA is TGTGCCAGCAGTGGAATTTACAGGGCGCTTGGCTACACCTTC.